Shown below are 5 T cell receptor beta chains from a single sample sequenced in a study of cytotoxic CD8 clonotypes in ibrutinib-treated CLL (dated by TCRdb to about 2021). Libraries came from the immunoSEQ multiplex PCR assay. TCRdb's version of the immuneACCESS table is confined to in-frame rearrangements and falls short of the full clone set. An unresolved V gene accounts for under half of the shortfall where checked; the remainder is of unknown origin. This sample comprises approximately 350,000 clones, 67% of them detected only once. The top ten hold roughly 6.3% of the sample. The sample here was PBMCs, taken after 36 months of ibrutinib treatment. The receptor source for this set is a human donor with chronic lymphocytic leukemia.

This clone was seen a few times. CDR3 DNA sequence: TGCGCCAGCAGCTTGGAGGTGGGGCTAGCGGGAGCCCGAAAGCAGTACTTC. Protein product: CASSLEVGLAGARKQYF. The J gene is TRBJ2-7, the V gene TRBV5-1; 10 bases match TRBD2. The length of the CDR3 is 17 residues. V dropped 0 bases and J dropped 8; count of bases not matched to a gene: 14. Germline lookup yields CDR1 SGHRS and CDR2 YFSETQ.

This clone was picked up a small number of times. In nucleotides, the CDR3 is TGTGCCAGCAGCTTAGGGTGGGAGACCCAGTACTTC. Translated, it gives CASSLGWETQYF. The chain employs TRBV7-6 and TRBJ2-5; the D is unclear. The CDR3 has 12 residues. V lost 1 base, J lost 5 bases, and 5 bases lay in between. Germline V lookup: CDR1 SGHVS, CDR2 FNYEAQ.

The chain is built from TRBV6-6 and TRBJ2-7; TRBD1 is a possible D gene (5 bases). The germline gives CDR1 MNHNY, CDR2 SVGAGI (reference sequence). V shed 2 bases and J shed 0 bases, with 11 bases lying between them. The CDR3 consists of 15 residues. For the CDR3, the DNA is TGTGCCAGCAGTTACGGGGCCCGATCCTCCTACGAGCAGTACTTC. It is translated as CASSYGARSSYEQYF.

The gene calls are TRBV4-1 and TRBJ1-2; possibly TRBD1 for D (5 bases). Per germline, CDR1 MGHRA and CDR2 YSYEKL. The CDR3 consists of 13 residues. Trimming left V 4 bases short and J 2 bases short, with 8 bases between. The CDR3 protein is CASSRGGNYGYTF. The CDR3 bases are TGCGCCAGCAGCCGTGGGGGGAACTATGGCTACACCTTC.

The J gene is TRBJ2-1, the V gene TRBV7-3; D perhaps matches TRBD2 (5 bases). Germline loops: CDR1 SGHTA, CDR2 FQGTGA. Trimming removed 5 bases at V and 9 bases at J, with 8 bases between. This CDR3 has 11 amino acids. In DNA form, the CDR3 reads TGTGCCAGCAGCGCAGGAGGTGAGCAGTTCTTC. Protein: CASSAGGEQFF.